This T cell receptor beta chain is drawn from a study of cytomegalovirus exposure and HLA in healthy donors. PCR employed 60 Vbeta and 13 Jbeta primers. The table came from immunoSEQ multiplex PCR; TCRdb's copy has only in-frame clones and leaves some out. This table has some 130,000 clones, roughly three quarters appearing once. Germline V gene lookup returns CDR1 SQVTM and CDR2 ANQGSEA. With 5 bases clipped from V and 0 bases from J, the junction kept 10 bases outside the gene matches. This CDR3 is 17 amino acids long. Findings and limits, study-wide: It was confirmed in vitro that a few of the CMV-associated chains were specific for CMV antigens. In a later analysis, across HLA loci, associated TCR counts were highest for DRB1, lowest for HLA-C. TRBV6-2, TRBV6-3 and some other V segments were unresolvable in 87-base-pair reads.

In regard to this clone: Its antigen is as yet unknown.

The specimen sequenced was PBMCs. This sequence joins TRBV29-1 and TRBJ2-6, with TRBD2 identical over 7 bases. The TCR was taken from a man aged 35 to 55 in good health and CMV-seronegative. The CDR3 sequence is CSVLGGDRFSGANVLTF. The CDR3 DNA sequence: TGCAGCGTTCTGGGGGGGGACCGTTTCTCTGGGGCCAACGTCCTGACTTTC.